This T cell receptor (beta chain) was sequenced for a study of early T cells in non-severe SARS-CoV-2 infection. About the research overall: Sequenced material consisted of bulk RNA (from unsorted whole blood), and chains were unpaired.

This clonotype has only a few counts. Individual cDNA molecules received unique molecular identifiers. From the 5' RACE reads, TCRdb called clonotypes with MiXCR, one entry per CDR3 protein. The data contain about 87,000 distinct CDR3 sequences, around 15% of them singletons. The J segment lost 3 bases and the V segment lost 0 bases, leaving 0 bases of the junction unmatched. This CDR3 has 14 residues. Germline-derived CDR1 and CDR2 are SGHRS and YFSETQ. The sequence was obtained from an adult who was a healthcare worker with PCR-confirmed SARS-CoV-2 infection or an uninfected control (not recorded which). The V call is TRBV5-1, the J call TRBJ2-3; 8 bases fit TRBD2. What was sequenced was whole blood. The CDR3 DNA reads as TGCGCCAGCAGCTTGGAGCGGGGGACAGATACGCAGTATTTT. Protein: CASSLERGTDTQYF.